Described below is a single T cell receptor beta chain sequence and its context. Its antigen is currently not known. Base qualities are not at hand, and no much larger clone is one base apart. TCRbeta CDR3 regions were amplified from genomic DNA by means of the immunoSEQ Assay, a bias-controlled multiplex PCR. In the authors' own workflow: The number of nucleated cells in each sample was estimated from the amplification of reference gene primers within the assay. To quantify the absolute abundance of each unique TCRbeta CDR3 rearrangement, sequence reads were collapsed and filtered. Productive Simpson clonality was computed per sample as the square root of Simpson's diversity index over productive rearrangements. Not all clones reach the TCRdb copy of this immuneACCESS table, which keeps in-frame sequences only. Checked studies attribute under half of the gap to unresolved V genes and leave the rest unexplained. The DNA was the basis for D and trimming; V, J and clone size are from that table. This sample lists some 390,000 clones; about nine tenths were detected once. 1.5% to 2% of the sample is held by the ten biggest clonotypes.

This sample was taken from a study of blood T cell repertoires in COVID-19 (dated by TCRdb to 2019 to 2021). About the study as a whole: The collaborator samples originated in the United States, Italy and Spain and spanned the acute and convalescent phases of COVID-19. The prospective study material was composed of cDNA or gDNA derived from T cells, B-cell-depleted T cells, or PBMCs. Deeply sampled blood TCRbeta repertoires from subjects exposed to, actively infected with, or recovered from COVID-19 were included in the dataset. The repertoires were made available in a free public database intended to serve as a resource for research on the immune response to SARS-CoV-2. The samples were drawn from two sources: the first 160 participants of the ongoing ImmuneRACE study, and 1,000 to 1,500 subjects contributed by 6 global collaborators. Nearly every sample came with metadata listing a de-identified subject ID, COVID-19 status, age in years and sex. Where HLA class I and class II types were available, the types were taken from metadata supplied by the sample provider, not from assay-based typing.

Participants in the prospective study were aged about 18 to 90 years, lived in 20 to 30 United States geographic areas, and enrolled through a virtual design. Cohort assignment in the prospective study relied on participant-reported clinical history from a screening survey and a study questionnaire. Recovered participants in ImmuneRACE Cohort 3 were defined by two consecutive negative NP/OP PCR tests, clearance by a healthcare professional, or resolution of symptoms. Each participant in the prospective study had whole blood, serum and a nasopharyngeal or oropharyngeal swab collected by mobile phlebotomists. Additional blood draws and questionnaires over an approximately two-month period could optionally be provided by prospective study participants. Prospective study blood samples were shipped either frozen or at room temperature before DNA extraction. The CDR1 and CDR2 encoded by the germline V gene (reference sequence) are GTSNPN and SVGIG. The CDR3 goes from the cysteine to the phenylalanine over 13 residues. The retained sequence is limited to the CDR3, 39 bases, with the frame set at the first base. The V and J ends are trimmed by 3 bases and 5 bases, leaving 13 bases between them.

Overall study results and their limits: The quantity of clinical and demographic metadata differed by source and by participant and was supplied without curation.

The origin of this receptor is a woman aged 30 to 39 who had recovered from COVID-19. This sequence uses TRBV30 and TRBJ1-1; the D gene lacks a confident call. The sample was PBMCs or T cells enriched from blood (not recorded which). The CDR3 amino acid sequence is: CAWRPSSGTEAFF. The bases read TGTGCCTGGAGGCCTAGTTCGGGGACTGAAGCTTTCTTT.